A single sample is the source of the 17 T cell receptor beta chains below, sequenced in a study of cytomegalovirus exposure and HLA in healthy donors. A multiplex PCR was run with 60 Vbeta primers and 13 Jbeta primers. TCRdb's table, derived via immunoSEQ multiplex PCR, lists solely in-frame clones and lacks some. Found here are approximately 120,000 clones; the top ten clones hold over 0.8%. The specimen was PBMCs. The source of these receptors is a man younger than 35 in good health and CMV-seronegative.

The chain is built from TRBV6-4 and TRBJ1-1; D uncertain. This CDR3 is built from 13 residues. Germline CDR1 reads MRHNA; CDR2 reads SNTAGT. V lost 8 bases and J lost 3, with 13 bases in between. The CDR3 region is CASSSGFDTEAFF. CDR3 DNA: TGTGCCAGCTCCTCGGGGTTCGACACTGAAGCTTTCTTT.

J is TRBJ1-4 and V is TRBV27, with 7 positions matching TRBD1. The CDR3 runs 15 residues. After removal of 6 bases from V and 5 bases from J, the junction contained 9 bases not matched to a gene. Germline-derived CDR1 and CDR2 are MNHEY and SMNVEV (reference sequence). CDR3 DNA sequence: TGTGCCAGCAGACACCCGGGACAGAAAAATGAAAAACTGTTTTTT. Protein product: CASRHPGQKNEKLFF.

The V gene is TRBV11-2, the J gene TRBJ2-1, with 7 nucleotides matching TRBD1. The V and J ends lost 5 bases and 6 bases, in that order; junction bases with no gene match: 4. In germline, CDR1 is SGHAT, CDR2 FQNNGV. This CDR3 has 13 amino acids. CDR3 DNA: TGTGCCAGCAGCGTTGACAGGGTCAATGAGCAGTTCTTC. Translating it yields CASSVDRVNEQFF.

The rearrangement joins TRBV19 to TRBJ1-5; 8 bases map to TRBD1. Germline-derived CDR1 and CDR2 are LNHDA and SQIVND (reference sequence). The CDR3 totals 16 residues. V shed 2 bases and J 0 bases; nucleotides not matched to a gene: 3. CDR3 in amino acids: CASSILGQVSNQPQHF. The CDR3 bases are TGTGCCAGTAGTATACTGGGACAGGTTAGCAATCAGCCCCAGCATTTT. Drawing the rest from reference TRBV19 and TRBJ1-5, the complete variable domain is DGGITQSPKYLFRKEGQNVTLSCEQNLNHDAMYWYRQDPGQGLRLIYYSQIVNDFQKGDIAEGYSVSREKKESFPLTVTSAQKNPTAFYLCASSILGQVSNQPQHFGDGTRLSIL.

J is TRBJ1-6 and V is TRBV5-6; D unclear. Trimming pared 1 base from V and 7 bases from J, leaving 12 bases between. This CDR3 comprises 15 residues. CDR1 SGHDT and CDR2 YYEEEE come from the germline V gene. In DNA, the CDR3 is TGTGCCAGCAGCTTGAAGCGCAGCACGAATTCACCCCTCCACTTT. This translates into CASSLKRSTNSPLHF.

The CDR3: CASSKGGQGAYEQYF. DNA of the CDR3: TGTGCCAGCAGTAAAGGGGGACAGGGGGCCTACGAGCAGTACTTC. The chain recombines TRBV27 with TRBJ2-7; 11 positions match TRBD1. The CDR3 covers 15 residues. Per germline, CDR1 MNHEY and CDR2 SMNVEV (reference sequence). J was trimmed by 2 bases and V by 5 bases; bases with no gene match: 5.

The chain couples TRBV5-6 to TRBJ1-1, with a tentative D call TRBD1 (5 bases). V lost 2 bases and J 2 bases, leaving 16 bases between the germline ends. This CDR3 spans 16 amino acids. Germline V gives CDR1 SGHDT, CDR2 YYEEEE. In DNA form, the CDR3 reads TGTGCCAGCAGCTTCGGTCAGGGTAGGGGAAACACTGAAGCTTTCTTT. The encoded protein is CASSFGQGRGNTEAFF.

The genes are TRBV10-3 and TRBJ2-7; tentative D call: TRBD2 (6 bases). Per the germline V gene, CDR1 is ENHRY and CDR2 is SYGVKD. The CDR3 covers 12 residues. V lost 8 bases, J lost 3 bases, and 11 bases lay in between. The CDR3 nucleotides read TGTGCCATCGCGGGGACCCTCTACGAGCAGTACTTC. Its protein product is CAIAGTLYEQYF.

Notes on this clone: This sample also contains other DNA sequences that code for the same CDR3. The chain carries TRBV27 and TRBJ1-2, with a tentative D call TRBD1 (5 bases). The CDR3 runs 13 residues. Deletions cut 3 bases from V and 8 bases from J, with 13 bases between. Germline V gene lookup returns CDR1 MNHEY and CDR2 SMNVEV (reference sequence). The CDR3 here is CASSFIREGGYTF. CDR3 DNA sequence: TGTGCCAGCAGTTTCATCAGGGAGGGAGGCTACACCTTC.

The chain combines TRBV14 with TRBJ2-5; 7 bases fit TRBD1. J lost 3 bases, V lost 0 bases, and 7 bases had no gene match. This CDR3 comprises 16 residues. From germline, CDR1 is SGHDN and CDR2 FVKESK. CDR3: CASSQDFWDRKETQYF. DNA of the CDR3: TGTGCCAGCAGCCAAGATTTTTGGGACAGAAAAGAGACCCAGTACTTC.

This chain links TRBV5-1 with TRBJ1-2; D gene uncertain. V was clipped by 5 bases and J by 4 bases, with 21 bases between them. In germline, CDR1 is SGHRS, CDR2 YFSETQ. The CDR3 is 16 amino acids. The CDR3: CASRNKGGSGIYGYTF. The CDR3 coding sequence is TGCGCCAGCAGGAACAAGGGAGGGTCGGGAATCTATGGCTACACCTTC.

The genes are TRBV5-1 and TRBJ2-1, with TRBD2 matching 8 bases. Germline-derived CDR1 and CDR2 are SGHRS and YFSETQ. The V gene end was trimmed by 3 bases and the J gene end by 5 bases; junction bases not matched to a gene: 4. This CDR3 comprises 14 residues. The CDR3 DNA follows: TGCGCCAGCAGCTCGGGAGGGCAAAACAATGAGCAGTTCTTC. It is translated as CASSSGGQNNEQFF.

J is TRBJ2-7 and V is TRBV30; a possible D gene is TRBD1 (5 bases). The CDR3 is 12 amino acids. The V and J ends lost 0 bases and 5 bases respectively, with 8 bases between them. From germline, CDR1 is GTSNPN and CDR2 SVGIG (reference sequence). The CDR3 sequence: CAWSVQADEQYF. CDR3 bases: TGTGCCTGGAGTGTACAGGCGGACGAGCAGTACTTC.

The V gene is TRBV19, the J gene TRBJ2-2, with 12 bases aligning to TRBD2. V dropped 4 bases and J dropped 2; count of bases not matched to a gene: 5. The length of the CDR3 is 17 residues. Per the germline V gene, CDR1 is LNHDA and CDR2 is SQIVND (reference sequence). CDR3 sequence (DNA): TGTGCCAGTAGTAGACGACTAGCGGGAGACAACACCGGGGAGCTGTTTTTT. This gives the protein CASSRRLAGDNTGELFF.

This chain links TRBV27 with TRBJ1-5; possible D gene TRBD1, 6 bases. The CDR3 has 14 residues. Trimming took off 4 bases at V and 4 bases at J, with 11 bases between the two ends. Germline CDR1 is MNHEY and CDR2 is SMNVEV (reference sequence). CDR3 residues: CASSSGQYNQPQHF. The DNA of the CDR3 is TGTGCCAGCAGTTCCGGACAGTATAATCAGCCCCAGCATTTT.

The chain is built from TRBV19 and TRBJ2-7; TRBD2 matches 12 bases. Germline V gives CDR1 LNHDA, CDR2 SQIVND (reference sequence). V shed 5 bases and J 4 bases; nucleotides not matched to a gene: 6. This CDR3 region has 15 residues. CDR3 nucleotide sequence: TGTGCCAGTAGTGTCCGGACTAGCGGGACGTACGAGCAGTACTTC. Residues: CASSVRTSGTYEQYF.

The V gene is TRBV7-6, the J gene TRBJ2-2, with a possible D match to TRBD1 (6 bases). Germline assignment: CDR1 SGHVS and CDR2 FNYEAQ. The CDR3 is made up of 15 amino acids. V was shortened by 1 base and J by 3 bases, with 9 bases between the two germline ends. The CDR3 region has the DNA TGTGCCAGCAGCTTAGGGACAGACTACACCGGGGAGCTGTTTTTT. It encodes CASSLGTDYTGELFF.